Below, 31 T cell receptor beta chains from the same sample are listed, as sequenced in a study of neoadjuvant anti-PD-1 for oral cavity cancer. Clones were read by immunoSEQ multiplex PCR, and TCRdb kept only the in-frame ones, dropping some. The table includes more than 10,000 clones, 50% to 75% detected once. Specimen: PBMCs, collected before nivolumab (anti-PD-1) treatment. The source is a person between 40 and 85 years old with oral cavity squamous cell carcinoma.

The table lists this clone with a few counts. The rearrangement links TRBV2 to TRBJ1-2, with D maybe TRBD1 (5 bases). The CDR3 length is 14 residues. The germline V and J ends were trimmed by 4 bases and 6 bases, with 15 bases remaining between them. Germline CDR1 is SNHLY and CDR2 is FYNNEI. CDR3 region: CASSVGVYQDGYTF. The CDR3 DNA sequence: TGTGCCAGCAGTGTAGGGGTTTACCAAGATGGCTACACCTTC. Using reference TRBV2 and TRBJ1-2 for the parts outside the CDR3, the full variable domain is EPEVTQTPSHQVTQMGQEVILRCVPISNHLYFYWYRQILGQKVEFLVSFYNNEISEKSEIFDDQFSVERPDGSNFTLKIRSTKLEDSAMYFCASSVGVYQDGYTFGSGTRLTVV.

This chain links TRBV19 with TRBJ2-7, with 9 bases fitting TRBD1. The CDR3 contains 14 residues. Germline V gene sequence: CDR1 LNHDA, CDR2 SQIVND (reference sequence). The J segment lost 0 bases and the V segment lost 5 bases, leaving 2 bases of the junction unmatched. Written as DNA, the CDR3 is TGTGCCAGTAGTCCGGACAGGGGCTCCTACGAGCAGTACTTC. This codes for CASSPDRGSYEQYF.

This clone was observed a handful of times. This chain joins TRBV7-9 and TRBJ1-2, with D perhaps matching TRBD1 (5 bases). V shed 5 bases and J shed 6 bases, with 16 bases lying between them. This CDR3 has 14 residues. Germline CDR1 and CDR2: SEHNR and FQNEAQ (reference sequence). CDR3: CASSPQGGANGYTF. For the CDR3, the DNA is TGTGCCAGCAGCCCCCAAGGAGGGGCGAATGGCTACACCTTC. Together with reference TRBV7-9 and TRBJ1-2, the CDR3 gives the full variable domain: DTGVSQNPRHKITKRGQNVTFRCDPISEHNRLYWYRQTLGQGPEFLTYFQNEAQLEKSRLLSDRFSAERPKGSFSTLEIQRTEQGDSAMYLCASSPQGGANGYTFGSGTRLTVV.

The chain couples TRBV14 to TRBJ2-7, with D unclear. V lost 1 base and J lost 8, with 12 bases in between. The V gene's germline CDR1 is SGHDN and CDR2 FVKESK. This CDR3 has 13 residues. CDR3 nucleotide sequence: TGTGCCAGCAGCCAAGTTCGCCTTTCGCAGCAGTACTTC. Amino acids: CASSQVRLSQQYF.

V usage is TRBV29-1 and J usage is TRBJ2-7; D gene uncertain. Looked up from germline, CDR1 is SQVTM and CDR2 is ANQGSEA. With 7 bases removed from V and 5 bases from J, the gap between germline ends came to 18 bases. The CDR3 is 13 amino acids. CDR3 in amino acids: CSGWESGRDEQYF. CDR3 sequence (DNA): TGCAGCGGGTGGGAATCCGGTAGGGACGAGCAGTACTTC.

This rearrangement joins TRBV19 to TRBJ2-4; 12 nucleotides agree with TRBD1. The V and J ends lost 5 bases and 1 base, in that order; junction bases with no gene match: 12. The CDR3 covers 19 residues. Germline V gene lookup returns CDR1 LNHDA and CDR2 SQIVND (reference sequence). The CDR3 nucleotides read TGTGCCAGTAGTTCATCCCGGGACAGGGGGCGCGTCGCCAAAAACATTCAGTACTTC. Translating gives CASSSSRDRGRVAKNIQYF.

This clone ranks as medium-sized (0.01 to 0.1%). The chain uses TRBV27 and TRBJ1-6; D unclear. Germline CDR1 MNHEY, CDR2 SMNVEV (reference sequence). The CDR3 covers 14 residues. V gave up 3 bases and J gave up 9 bases, with 12 bases separating them. For the CDR3, the DNA is TGTGCCAGCAGTTTTCGAGCAAGCGGTTCACCCCTCCACTTT. Translated, it gives CASSFRASGSPLHF.

This chain links TRBV6-4 with TRBJ2-7; D gene unclear. This CDR3 is built from 13 residues. Germline V gene data show CDR1 as MRHNA and CDR2 as SNTAGT. V was clipped by 0 bases and J by 7 bases, with 10 bases between them. The CDR3 DNA follows: TGTGCCAGCAGTGACTCGACTGGAGATGAGCAGTACTTC. This encodes CASSDSTGDEQYF.

This clone was seen a handful of times. The chain recombines TRBV5-1 with TRBJ2-7, with D possibly TRBD1 on 6 matching bases. Germline values: CDR1 SGHRS, CDR2 YFSETQ. The CDR3 runs to 15 residues. CDR3 DNA: TGCACCACTCCTTTTGGGGGCATCCGCTCCTACGAGCAGTACTTC. It translates to CTTPFGGIRSYEQYF. The complete variable domain, with remaining parts taken from reference TRBV5-1 and TRBJ2-7, reads KAGVTQTPRYLIKTRGQQVTLSCSPISGHRSVSWYQQTPGQGLQFLFEYFSETQRNKGNFPGRFSGRQFSNSRSEMNVSTLELGDSALYLCTTPFGGIRSYEQYFGPGTRLTVT.

The chain couples TRBV7-3 to TRBJ2-1; 8 bases are shared with TRBD1. The CDR3 totals 15 residues. CDR1 and CDR2 (germline): SGHTA, FQGTGA. J lost 5 bases, V lost 2 bases, and 5 bases had no gene match. The CDR3 region has the DNA TGTGCCAGCAGCTTAGACAGGGGAGCGCACAATGAGCAGTTCTTC. Translating it yields CASSLDRGAHNEQFF.

V and J are TRBV2 and TRBJ1-6; 7 bases match TRBD1. The CDR3 loop spans 13 amino acids. V lost 6 bases and J lost 10; bases outside the gene matches: 6. Germline CDR1 is SNHLY and CDR2 is FYNNEI. DNA of the CDR3: TGTGCCAGCAGAGGGGGCCCGGACTCACCCCTCCACTTT. Protein: CASRGGPDSPLHF.

The J gene is TRBJ1-3, the V gene TRBV5-4; the D is unclear. V was trimmed by 5 bases and J by 4 bases, leaving 10 bases between them. The CDR3 spans 13 residues. CDR1 and CDR2 (germline): SGHNT, YYREEE (reference sequence). CDR3 sequence: CASSPLPGNTIYF. The CDR3 DNA reads as TGTGCCAGCAGTCCTCTTCCCGGAAACACCATATATTTT. Combining the CDR3 with reference TRBV5-4 and TRBJ1-3 gives the whole variable domain ETGVTQSPTHLIKTRGQQVTLRCSSQSGHNTVSWYQQALGQGPQFIFQYYREEENGRGNFPPRFSGLQFPNYSSELNVNALELDDSALYLCASSPLPGNTIYFGEGSWLTVV.

The chain is built from TRBV11-3 and TRBJ2-7; TRBD2 matches 8 bases. The V and J ends lost 6 bases and 1 base, in that order; junction bases with no gene match: 5. The CDR3 consists of 14 residues. Germline lookup yields CDR1 SGHNT and CDR2 YENEEA. The CDR3 region is CASSPTSGSYEQYF. The CDR3 region has the DNA TGTGCCAGCAGTCCCACTAGCGGATCCTACGAGCAGTACTTC.

The chain joins TRBV7-6 to TRBJ2-5; 7 bases are shared with TRBD1. Germline CDR1 and CDR2: SGHVS and FNYEAQ. CDR3 length: 13 residues. V shed 5 bases and J 5 bases; nucleotides not matched to a gene: 5. CDR3 sequence reads: CASSQTGLETQYF. CDR3 coding DNA: TGTGCCAGCAGCCAGACAGGGTTGGAGACCCAGTACTTC. The full variable domain, with the rest looked up from reference TRBV7-6 and TRBJ2-5, is GAGVSQSPRYKVTKRGQDVALRCDPISGHVSLYWYRQALGQGPEFLTYFNYEAQQDKSGLPNDRFSAERPEGSISTLTIQRTEQRDSAMYRCASSQTGLETQYFGPGTRLLVL.

In nucleotides, the CDR3 is TGTGCCAGCAGCTTCCGGGAAACGGGCTACAATGAGCAGTTCTTC. It encodes CASSFRETGYNEQFF. The chain employs TRBV7-8 and TRBJ2-1, with a weak D call TRBD2 (5 bases). Germline CDR1 and CDR2: SGHVS and FQNEAQ. The V end was cut by 3 bases, the J end by 3 bases, with 12 bases between. This CDR3 has 15 amino acids.

In this sample, this clone turned up a few times. This chain uses TRBV12-5 with TRBJ2-2, with 7 bases that match TRBD1. Germline loops: CDR1 LGHNT, CDR2 FRNRAP. The J segment lost 4 bases and the V segment lost 5 bases, leaving 4 bases of the junction unmatched. CDR3 length equals 14 residues. The CDR3 loop is CASGANRGTGELFF. The CDR3 coding sequence is TGTGCTAGTGGTGCAAACAGGGGCACCGGGGAGCTGTTTTTT.

This rearrangement joins TRBV29-1 to TRBJ2-1, with TRBD1 identical over 7 bases. The J segment lost 3 bases and the V segment lost 4 bases, leaving 12 bases of the junction unmatched. In germline, CDR1 is SQVTM, CDR2 ANQGSEA. CDR3 length: 16 amino acids. CDR3 sequence: CSVVRQPGQLYNEQFF. CDR3 sequence (DNA): TGCAGCGTTGTTAGGCAACCGGGACAGCTCTACAATGAGCAGTTCTTC.

The J gene is TRBJ2-6, the V gene TRBV7-3; the match to TRBD1 covers 8 bases. The CDR3 is 20 amino acids. V was pared by 2 bases and J by 1 base, with 13 bases of the junction left unmatched. Per the germline V gene, CDR1 is SGHTA and CDR2 is FQGTGA. CDR3 loop: CASSLVRRTGTLSGANVLTF. The CDR3 DNA follows: TGTGCCAGCAGCTTAGTGAGAAGGACAGGGACGCTTTCTGGGGCCAACGTCCTGACTTTC. Filled out from reference TRBV7-3 and TRBJ2-6, the complete variable domain reads GAGVSQTPSNKVTEKGKYVELRCDPISGHTALYWYRQSLGQGPEFLIYFQGTGAADDSGLPNDRFFAVRPEGSVSTLKIQRTERGDSAVYLCASSLVRRTGTLSGANVLTFGAGSRLTVL.

The chain uses TRBV6-5 and TRBJ2-7; tentative D call: TRBD2 (5 bases). Germline assignment: CDR1 MNHEY and CDR2 SVGAGI. V shed 2 bases and J shed 4 bases, with 12 bases lying between them. The CDR3 spans 14 residues. The chain's CDR3 is CASSYVGDLYEQYF. CDR3 in DNA: TGTGCCAGCAGTTACGTCGGGGATCTGTACGAGCAGTACTTC.

This clone has just one count. The chain links TRBV27 to TRBJ1-2; 8 bases align to TRBD1. The V segment lost 6 bases and the J segment 2 bases; nucleotides outside the gene matches: 17. Germline CDR1 reads MNHEY; CDR2 reads SMNVEV (reference sequence). This CDR3 is built from 18 residues. The CDR3 DNA is TGTGCCAGCAGGTCCCACGGACAGGGAATAAGGGGAAACTATGGCTACACCTTC. This sequence encodes CASRSHGQGIRGNYGYTF.

CDR3 loop: CATSRPQLGNTEAFF. DNA for the CDR3: TGTGCCACCAGCAGACCCCAGCTCGGGAACACTGAAGCTTTCTTT. The chain has TRBV15 and TRBJ1-1; D call uncertain. Germline lookup yields CDR1 LNHNV and CDR2 YYDKDF (reference sequence). V lost 2 bases, J lost 1 base, and 11 bases lay in between. The CDR3 extends over 15 amino acids.

The chain joins TRBV7-2 to TRBJ2-1; D remains ambiguous. V was cut by 4 bases and J by 7 bases, with 11 bases left in between. This CDR3 is 13 amino acids long. Germline CDR1 is SGHTA and CDR2 is FQGNSA. CDR3 residues: CASSWASRNEQFF. For the CDR3, the DNA is TGTGCCAGCAGCTGGGCTTCTCGGAATGAGCAGTTCTTC.

This chain connects TRBV28 to TRBJ2-7; 8 positions agree with TRBD1. This CDR3 is built from 14 residues. Germline V gene lookup returns CDR1 MDHEN and CDR2 SYDVKM. V lost 4 bases to trimming and J lost 2 bases; unmatched junction nucleotides: 4. In nucleotides, the CDR3 is TGTGCCAGCAGTTCCGGGACAGGAGCCTACGAGCAGTACTTC. Amino acids: CASSSGTGAYEQYF.

The chain links TRBV5-4 to TRBJ2-5, with 11 nucleotides matching TRBD2. V was pared by 0 bases and J by 1 base, with 8 bases of the junction left unmatched. CDR1 is SGHNT, CDR2 YYREEE, per germline (reference sequence). The CDR3 spans 18 residues. CDR3 in amino acids: CASSLGALAGGLQETQYF. CDR3 in DNA: TGTGCCAGCAGCTTGGGGGCCCTAGCGGGGGGACTCCAAGAGACCCAGTACTTC.

This clone was counted only a few times. The chain combines TRBV28 with TRBJ1-1; D perhaps matches TRBD1 (6 bases). V lost 2 bases and J lost 6, with 13 bases in between. CDR1 is MDHEN and CDR2 is SYDVKM in the germline V gene. This CDR3 contains 14 residues. The CDR3 loop reads CASSLGLGAAEAFF. The CDR3 nucleotides are TGTGCCAGCAGTTTAGGGCTGGGGGCCGCTGAAGCTTTCTTT.

The chain employs TRBV19 and TRBJ1-4; tentatively, D is TRBD1 (6 bases). V was cut by 4 bases and J by 8 bases, with 14 bases left in between. Germline loops: CDR1 LNHDA, CDR2 SQIVND (reference sequence). The CDR3 runs 14 residues. The CDR3 bases are TGTGCCAGTAGTACCTCCGGGACACGCGAAAAACTGTTTTTT. It codes for CASSTSGTREKLFF.

This clone was recorded only once. The chain is built from TRBV27 and TRBJ1-5; 7 positions match TRBD1. CDR1 and CDR2 from the germline V gene are MNHEY and SMNVEV (reference sequence). Trimming cost V 0 bases and J 1 base; bases outside gene matches: 3. The CDR3 runs to 16 residues. Here the CDR3 DNA reads TGTGCCAGCAGTTTATCGCCCAGGGGGAGCAATCAGCCCCAGCATTTT. Translation: CASSLSPRGSNQPQHF.

The V gene is TRBV2, the J gene TRBJ1-6; a weak D match, TRBD1 (5 bases). CDR1 is SNHLY and CDR2 is FYNNEI in the germline V gene. The CDR3 loop spans 15 amino acids. The germline V and J ends were trimmed by 7 bases and 4 bases, with 14 bases remaining between them. Written as DNA, the CDR3 is TGTGCCAGCACTTCGAGGGGAAAGTATAATTCACCCCTCCACTTT. Translation: CASTSRGKYNSPLHF.

In DNA form, the CDR3 reads TGCGCCAGCAGCTTGGCAGGGACAGCTAATGAAAAACTGTTTTTT. Its translation: CASSLAGTANEKLFF. The gene calls are TRBV5-1 and TRBJ1-4, with 7 bases that match TRBD1. The germline V gene encodes CDR1 SGHRS and CDR2 YFSETQ. The CDR3 runs to 15 residues. J lost 3 bases, V lost 0 bases, and 2 bases had no gene match.

This clone was seen a single time. The chain couples TRBV9 to TRBJ2-5, with D possibly TRBD1 on 6 matching bases. V was trimmed by 4 bases and J by 3 bases, leaving 10 bases between them. The CDR3 has 13 amino acids. The germline gives CDR1 SGDLS, CDR2 YYNGEE. CDR3 in DNA: TGTGCCAGCAGCATCGACAGGAAAGAGACCCAGTACTTC. Translation: CASSIDRKETQYF.

The rearrangement uses TRBV19 and TRBJ2-3; TRBD2 matches at 8 bases. CDR3 size: 15 residues. CDR1 is LNHDA, CDR2 SQIVND, per germline (reference sequence). Trimming removed 4 bases from V and 1 base from J; junction bases left unmatched: 4. CDR3 loop: CASSNRGGGTDTQYF. CDR3 DNA sequence: TGTGCCAGTAGTAACCGGGGGGGCGGCACAGATACGCAGTATTTT.